This T cell receptor beta chain was identified during a study of blood T cells in healthy people across ages. Germline V lookup: CDR1 SGHTA, CDR2 FQGTGA. The CDR3 spans 15 residues. Unmatched junction bases numbered 10, after V lost 5 bases and J lost 6 bases. Together with a sample-barcoded 5' primer, a J-beta primer mix was included in a second PCR lasting about 6 to 11 cycles. Each TCR beta cDNA got a 12-nucleotide random molecular identifier. TCRdb redid the calling of the 5' RACE reads with MiXCR, one entry per CDR3 protein. Among about 800,000 distinct CDR3 sequences listed, 20% to 30% were seen once. Each sample had at least 6 million PBMCs isolated. The data also belong to a second study, concerning T cells of mothers and their children. That work adds: The donor cohort consisted of three healthy Caucasian mothers and their six children.

The sequenced sample was blood. This clonotype was sampled from a boy between 10 and 17 years old in good health. The V and J genes are TRBV7-3 and TRBJ2-1; TRBD1 aligns across 7 bases. As DNA, the CDR3 is TGTGCCAGCAGCACGACCGGGACAGCTCTCAATGAGCAGTTCTTC. It codes for CASSTTGTALNEQFF.